The 2 T cell receptor beta chains reported below all come from one sample, sequenced in a study of blood T cells in healthy people across ages (dated by TCRdb to the mid-2010s). Library method: 5' RACE. This sample was sequenced with an Illumina HiSeq 2500. A second PCR of 7 to 11 cycles was performed with a sample-barcoded 5' primer and a J-beta primer mix. In TCRdb, the public reads were trimmed at Q25 with fastp and aligned with MiXCR, with productive beta chains retained. Every entry covers one CDR3 protein and lists the most common genes and DNA from its rows. Across this sample there are 1.5 million to 2 million distinct CDR3 sequences, with roughly a third seen only once. The ten largest make up about 11% of the sample. The sequenced sample was blood. The receptors were gathered from a woman aged 25 to 39 in good health.

Worth noting for this clonotype: This may arise from a read error, as a much more abundant clone is one base away. The rearrangement joins TRBV12-3 or TRBV12-4 to TRBJ2-3; D unresolved. The CDR3 spans 13 residues. The CDR3 DNA follows: TGTGCCTGCAGTGACTCTAGCACAGATACGCAGTATTTT. Translated, it gives CACSDSSTDTQYF.

The chain has TRBV20-1 and TRBJ1-1; D is unresolved. The germline V gene has CDR1 DFQATT and CDR2 SNEGSKA (reference sequence). The CDR3 is 14 amino acids. Deletions cut 0 bases from V and 5 bases from J, with 13 bases between. The CDR3 is CSARDPRGVTEAFF. In nucleotides, the CDR3 is TGCAGTGCTAGAGATCCCCGGGGAGTGACTGAAGCTTTCTTT.